This T cell receptor beta chain was found in a study of chemoradiotherapy in HPV16-positive cancers. Study details: Candidate HPV-specific clones and shared TCR motifs came from two HPV16-positive patients.

General study points: HPV-specific T cells were functionally defined from only a couple of HPV16-positive patients. Candidate HPV-specific clones and E7-related TCR motifs grew in tumor during treatment.

The CDR3 runs 15 residues. The germline V gene encodes CDR1 MDHEN and CDR2 SYDVKM. The germline V and J ends were trimmed by 5 bases and 0 bases, with 11 bases remaining between them. Libraries were prepared by immunoSEQ multiplex PCR; TCRdb keeps only in-frame clonotypes and omits some of them. The data show 65,000 to 80,000 clones, roughly 90% seen once. A remark on this clone: As yet, its antigen is unknown.

Samples were taken several times over chemoradiotherapy. The input for sequencing was blood, taken from a patient who underwent chemoradiotherapy. The receptor's source is a human donor with HPV-associated anogenital cancer. V is TRBV28 and J is TRBJ2-4; D perhaps matches TRBD1 (6 bases). The DNA of the CDR3 is TGTGCCAGCAGTACCGGACAGATAGCCAAAAACATTCAGTACTTC. Its protein product is CASSTGQIAKNIQYF.